The 23 T cell receptor beta chains given below trace back to one sample, sequenced in a study of control samples from healthy donors and cancer patients. The method was immunoSEQ multiplex PCR; TCRdb's version includes in-frame clones alone and lacks a portion of them. The sample has about 110,000 clones, approximately 84% seen once; the top ten hold under 8.5%. Source material: blood. The receptors were sampled from a man aged 18 to 30 in good health.

The rearrangement uses TRBV7-2 and TRBJ2-1; 8 bases align to TRBD2. This CDR3 region has 15 residues. Germline CDR1 SGHTA, CDR2 FQGNSA. With 1 base clipped from V and 5 bases from J, the junction kept 4 bases outside the gene matches. CDR3 in amino acids: CASSLGSGAHNEQFF. The CDR3 DNA reads TGTGCCAGCAGCTTAGGTAGCGGGGCCCACAATGAGCAGTTCTTC.

V usage is TRBV2 and J usage is TRBJ1-2, with TRBD1 matching over 9 bases. V dropped 7 bases and J dropped 10; count of bases not matched to a gene: 4. This CDR3 is built from 11 residues. The germline gives CDR1 SNHLY, CDR2 FYNNEI. CDR3 DNA: TGTGCCAGCACCATACAGGGGGCCTACACCTTC. This codes for CASTIQGAYTF.

The chain combines TRBV7-2 with TRBJ2-4, with TRBD2 identical over 7 bases. This CDR3 region has 18 residues. The ends lost 5 bases at V and 0 bases at J; junction bases unmatched: 13. In germline, CDR1 is SGHTA, CDR2 FQGNSA. The CDR3 region is CASSERGDSILAKNIQYF. The CDR3 nucleotides read TGTGCCAGCAGCGAACGGGGGGACTCCATTCTAGCCAAAAACATTCAGTACTTC.

The chain is built from TRBV6-2 or TRBV6-3 and TRBJ2-7; D is possibly TRBD2 (7 bases). The germline V gene encodes CDR1 MNHEY and CDR2 SVGEGT. This CDR3 comprises 14 residues. The V gene lost 0 bases and the J gene lost 6 bases, with 12 bases spanning the gap. CDR3 sequence (DNA): TGTGCCAGCAGTTACTCCGGGGGGCCGGGCGAGCAGTACTTC. Residues: CASSYSGGPGEQYF.

The rearrangement links TRBV5-1 to TRBJ2-2; weak D call: TRBD2 (6 bases). This CDR3 contains 17 residues. Germline CDR1 and CDR2: SGHRS and YFSETQ. V was shortened by 0 bases and J by 1 base, with 13 bases between the two germline ends. CDR3 residues: CASSLDSAGWNTGELFF. CDR3 coding DNA: TGCGCCAGCAGCTTGGATTCCGCGGGATGGAACACCGGGGAGCTGTTTTTT.

The chain uses TRBV3-1 (or the pseudogene TRBV3-2) and TRBJ2-3, with D maybe TRBD2 (5 bases). This CDR3 has 16 amino acids. V lost 0 bases and J lost 1, with 11 bases in between. Germline lookup yields CDR1 LGHDT and CDR2 YNNKEL (reference sequence). The CDR3 reads CASSQDLGAGTDTQYF. CDR3 in DNA: TGTGCCAGCAGCCAAGATCTAGGAGCGGGCACAGATACGCAGTATTTT.

The J gene is TRBJ2-2, the V gene TRBV9; a weak D match, TRBD1 (6 bases). V was shortened by 0 bases and J by 3 bases, with 12 bases between the two germline ends. Germline V gene data show CDR1 as SGDLS and CDR2 as YYNGEE. CDR3 length equals 16 residues. The CDR3 loop reads CASSVGGTIYTGELFF. For the CDR3, the DNA is TGTGCCAGCAGCGTAGGAGGGACAATTTACACCGGGGAGCTGTTTTTT.

V usage is TRBV9 and J usage is TRBJ2-1, with 8 bases lining up with TRBD2. In germline, CDR1 is SGDLS, CDR2 YYNGEE. J gave up 4 bases and V 4 bases, and 10 bases lay outside the gene matches. This CDR3 spans 16 amino acids. CDR3 bases: TGTGCCAGCAGCAGAAAGAGGCGGGGGGAATACAATGAGCAGTTCTTC. Its translation: CASSRKRRGEYNEQFF.

For the CDR3, the DNA is TGTGCCAGCAGTTCTTCTAACAGGGGCAGGGGAGGCTACACCTTC. This gives the protein CASSSSNRGRGGYTF. The genes are TRBV6-5 and TRBJ1-2, with TRBD1 matching over 7 bases. The V segment lost 4 bases and the J segment 8 bases; nucleotides outside the gene matches: 13. Germline V gives CDR1 MNHEY, CDR2 SVGAGI. The CDR3 is made up of 15 amino acids.

The CDR3 loop is CASSVTGGIDGYTF. In DNA form, the CDR3 reads TGTGCCAGCAGCGTAACAGGGGGGATTGATGGCTACACCTTC. V and J are TRBV9 and TRBJ1-2; TRBD1 agrees at 8 bases. Trimming took 1 base from V and 6 from J; bases not matched to a gene: 5. The CDR3 length is 14 residues. CDR1 is SGDLS, CDR2 YYNGEE, per germline.

This rearrangement joins TRBV4-2 to TRBJ1-5, with D unresolved. Trimming left V 0 bases short and J 2 bases short, with 8 bases between. CDR1 and CDR2 from the germline V gene are LGHNA and YNFKEQ. The CDR3 extends over 15 amino acids. The CDR3 sequence is CASSQDRWGNQPQHF. The DNA for the CDR3 is TGTGCCAGCAGCCAAGATCGGTGGGGCAATCAGCCCCAGCATTTT.

The gene calls are TRBV5-6 and TRBJ2-7, with TRBD1 matching over 7 bases. V was pared by 0 bases and J by 2 bases, with 11 bases of the junction left unmatched. The germline gives CDR1 SGHDT, CDR2 YYEEEE. This CDR3 is 17 amino acids long. The CDR3 DNA sequence: TGTGCCAGCAGCTTGGACGGTCTCCGGGACAGAGCCTACGAGCAGTACTTC. Translating gives CASSLDGLRDRAYEQYF.

V is TRBV28 and J is TRBJ1-5, with D tentatively TRBD1 (5 bases). Trimming took 9 bases from V and 0 from J, leaving 18 bases between them. CDR3 length: 16 amino acids. Germline V gene data show CDR1 as MDHEN and CDR2 as SYDVKM. DNA for the CDR3: TGTGCCAGGCCCTTGGGGGAGACCTATAGCAATCAGCCCCAGCATTTT. Amino acid sequence: CARPLGETYSNQPQHF.

The chain employs TRBV27 and TRBJ2-3; 9 nucleotides match TRBD2. From germline, CDR1 is MNHEY and CDR2 SMNVEV (reference sequence). The J segment lost 13 bases and the V segment lost 3 bases, leaving 8 bases of the junction unmatched. This CDR3 region has 13 residues. CDR3 DNA: TGTGCCAGCAGTTTGATAGCGGGGGCCCAGGAGTATTTT. This gives the protein CASSLIAGAQEYF.

The V call is TRBV11-2, the J call TRBJ2-5; 7 positions match TRBD1. The CDR3 runs 15 residues. V lost 5 bases to trimming and J lost 4 bases; unmatched junction nucleotides: 10. Germline-derived CDR1 and CDR2 are SGHAT and FQNNGV. CDR3 amino acids: CASSPWTGFRETQYF. The CDR3 nucleotides read TGTGCCAGCAGCCCGTGGACAGGTTTCCGAGAGACCCAGTACTTC.

This clone was seen once. This chain connects TRBV29-1 to TRBJ1-2, with unresolved D. Trimming left V 1 base short and J 4 bases short, with 4 bases between. The CDR3 is 11 amino acids. Per the germline V gene, CDR1 is SQVTM and CDR2 is ANQGSEA. The CDR3 DNA reads as TGCAGCGTTGAAGGCCTCTATGGCTACACCTTC. It yields the protein CSVEGLYGYTF.

The rearrangement uses TRBV5-5 and TRBJ1-1; TRBD1 agrees at 11 bases. Per the germline V gene, CDR1 is SGHKS and CDR2 is YYEKEE (reference sequence). The CDR3 totals 15 residues. The trim removed 3 bases at V and 3 bases at J, leaving 4 bases unmatched. CDR3 sequence (DNA): TGTGCCAGCAGCTCTCCGGGACAGGGGGACACTGAAGCTTTCTTT. It encodes CASSSPGQGDTEAFF. The variable domain in full, with the rest retrieved from reference TRBV5-5 and TRBJ1-1, is DAGVTQSPTHLIKTRGQQVTLRCSPISGHKSVSWYQQVLGQGPQFIFQYYEKEERGRGNFPDRFSARQFPNYSSELNVNALLLGDSALYLCASSSPGQGDTEAFFGQGTRLTVV.

Concerning this clone itself: Distinct nucleotide sequences in the sample also encode this CDR3. V is TRBV6-4 and J is TRBJ2-2; D remains ambiguous. The CDR3 extends over 13 amino acids. Trimming pared 3 bases from V and 2 bases from J, leaving 4 bases between. Germline V gene lookup returns CDR1 MRHNA and CDR2 SNTAGT. The CDR3 loop reads CASSEGNTGELFF. CDR3 DNA sequence: TGTGCCAGCAGTGAGGGCAACACCGGGGAGCTGTTTTTT.

This CDR3 reads CTSSLLTGNGDTEAFF. The CDR3 nucleotides are TGCACCAGCAGCCTCTTAACAGGGAACGGTGACACTGAAGCTTTCTTT. This chain joins TRBV1 and TRBJ1-1; the table's D call of TRBD1 was not tested on the DNA. TRBV1 is described as a pseudogene. This CDR3 is built from 16 residues.

V and J are TRBV2 and TRBJ2-5, with D perhaps given as TRBD1 or TRBD2 (6 bases each). The CDR3 covers 14 residues. CDR1 and CDR2 from the germline V gene are SNHLY and FYNNEI. Trimming cost V 3 bases and J 6 bases, with 14 bases left between them. The CDR3 loop reads CASSDMGGAQTQYF. The CDR3 region has the DNA TGTGCCAGCAGTGATATGGGGGGCGCCCAGACCCAGTACTTC.

V usage is TRBV6-6 and J usage is TRBJ2-5; 7 bases are a match to TRBD1. CDR1 and CDR2 (germline): MNHNY, SVGAGI (reference sequence). The CDR3 is 16 amino acids. V was pared by 5 bases and J by 0 bases, with 9 bases of the junction left unmatched. The CDR3: CASSMRTGQYQETQYF. CDR3 nucleotides: TGTGCCAGCAGTATGCGGACAGGACAATACCAAGAGACCCAGTACTTC.

This sequence joins TRBV5-1 and TRBJ2-3; weak D call: TRBD2 (5 bases). The germline V gene has CDR1 SGHRS and CDR2 YFSETQ. V lost 4 bases to trimming and J lost 6 bases, with 21 bases between them. The CDR3 contains 16 residues. CDR3 in DNA: TGCGCCAGCAGCCTAGGGCCAAAACTTAGGAGGGATACGCAGTATTTT. Amino acids: CASSLGPKLRRDTQYF.

This clone was observed once. CDR3 loop: CASSEEETQYF. CDR3 coding DNA: TGTGCCAGCAGTGAGGAGGAGACCCAGTACTTC. The chain recombines TRBV2 with TRBJ2-5; D call uncertain. The CDR3 length is 11 residues. Trimming pared 3 bases from V and 5 bases from J, leaving 4 bases between. Germline CDR1 and CDR2: SNHLY and FYNNEI.